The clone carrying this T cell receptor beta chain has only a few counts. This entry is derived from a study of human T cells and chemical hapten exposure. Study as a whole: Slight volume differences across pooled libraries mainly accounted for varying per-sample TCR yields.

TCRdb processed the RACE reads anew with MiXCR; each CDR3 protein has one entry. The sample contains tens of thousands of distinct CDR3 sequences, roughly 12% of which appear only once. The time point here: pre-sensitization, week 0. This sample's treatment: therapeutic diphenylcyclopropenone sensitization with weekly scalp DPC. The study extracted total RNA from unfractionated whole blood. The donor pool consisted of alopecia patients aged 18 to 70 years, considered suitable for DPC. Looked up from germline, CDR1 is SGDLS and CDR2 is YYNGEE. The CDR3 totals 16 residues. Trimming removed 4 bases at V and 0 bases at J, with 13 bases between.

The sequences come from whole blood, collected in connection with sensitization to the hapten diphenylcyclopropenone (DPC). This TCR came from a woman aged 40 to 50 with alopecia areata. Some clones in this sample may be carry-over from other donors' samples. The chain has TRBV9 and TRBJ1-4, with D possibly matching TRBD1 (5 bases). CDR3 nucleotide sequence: TGTGCCAGCAGCCTAGACCCGGGACCAACTAATGAAAAACTGTTTTTT. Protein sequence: CASSLDPGPTNEKLFF.